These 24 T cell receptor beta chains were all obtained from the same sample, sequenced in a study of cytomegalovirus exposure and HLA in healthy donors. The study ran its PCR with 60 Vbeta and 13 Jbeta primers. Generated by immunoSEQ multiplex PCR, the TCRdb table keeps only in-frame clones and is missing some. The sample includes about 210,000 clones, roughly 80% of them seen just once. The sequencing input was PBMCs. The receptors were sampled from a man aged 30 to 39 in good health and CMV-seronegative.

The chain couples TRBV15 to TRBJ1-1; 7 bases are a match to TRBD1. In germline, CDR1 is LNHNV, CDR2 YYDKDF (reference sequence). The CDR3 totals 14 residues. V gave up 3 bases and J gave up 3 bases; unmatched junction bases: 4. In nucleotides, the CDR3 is TGTGCCACCAGCAGGGGACAGAGAGACACTGAAGCTTTCTTT. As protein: CATSRGQRDTEAFF.

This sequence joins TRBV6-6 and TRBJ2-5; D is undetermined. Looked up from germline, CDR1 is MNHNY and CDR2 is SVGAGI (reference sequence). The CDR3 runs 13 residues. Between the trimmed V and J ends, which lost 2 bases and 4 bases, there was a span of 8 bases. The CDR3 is CASSYGLRETQYF. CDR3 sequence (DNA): TGTGCCAGCAGTTACGGGCTGAGAGAGACCCAGTACTTC.

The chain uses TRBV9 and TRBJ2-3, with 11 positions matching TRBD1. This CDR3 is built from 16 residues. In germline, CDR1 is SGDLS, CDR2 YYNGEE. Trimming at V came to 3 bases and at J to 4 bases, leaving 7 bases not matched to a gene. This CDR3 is CASSGGGTGGSDTQYF. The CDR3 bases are TGTGCCAGCAGCGGAGGGGGGACAGGGGGTTCAGATACGCAGTATTTT.

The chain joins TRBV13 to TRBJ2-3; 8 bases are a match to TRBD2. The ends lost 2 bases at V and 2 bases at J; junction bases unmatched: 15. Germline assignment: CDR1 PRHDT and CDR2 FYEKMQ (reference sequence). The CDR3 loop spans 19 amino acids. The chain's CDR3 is CASSLSPSLVAGTTDTQYF. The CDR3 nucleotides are TGTGCCAGCAGCTTATCCCCTTCCCTGGTAGCGGGGACCACAGATACGCAGTATTTT. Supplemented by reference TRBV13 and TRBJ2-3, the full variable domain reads AAGVIQSPRHLIKEKRETATLKCYPIPRHDTVYWYQQGPGQDPQFLISFYEKMQSDKGSIPDRFSAQQFSDYHSELNMSSLELGDSALYFCASSLSPSLVAGTTDTQYFGPGTRLTVL.

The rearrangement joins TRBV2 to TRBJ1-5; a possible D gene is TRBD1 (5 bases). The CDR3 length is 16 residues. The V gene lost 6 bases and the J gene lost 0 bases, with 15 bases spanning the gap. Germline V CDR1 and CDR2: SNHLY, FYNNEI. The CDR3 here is CASSQPGEPSNQPQHF. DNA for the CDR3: TGTGCCAGCAGCCAACCGGGGGAACCTAGCAATCAGCCCCAGCATTTT.

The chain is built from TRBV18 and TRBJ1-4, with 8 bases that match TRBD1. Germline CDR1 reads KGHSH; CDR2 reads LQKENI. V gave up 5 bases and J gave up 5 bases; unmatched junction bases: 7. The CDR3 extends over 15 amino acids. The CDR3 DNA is TGTGCCAGCTCAGCCGGGACAGGACGAAATGAAAAACTGTTTTTT. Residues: CASSAGTGRNEKLFF.

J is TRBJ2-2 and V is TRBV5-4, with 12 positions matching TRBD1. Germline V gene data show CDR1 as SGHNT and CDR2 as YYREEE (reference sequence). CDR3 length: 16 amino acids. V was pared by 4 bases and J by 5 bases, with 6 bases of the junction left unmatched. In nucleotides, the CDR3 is TGTGCCAGCAGCCTGGGACAGGGGGCAGGAACCGGGGAGCTGTTTTTT. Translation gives CASSLGQGAGTGELFF. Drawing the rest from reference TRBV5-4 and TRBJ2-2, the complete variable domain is ETGVTQSPTHLIKTRGQQVTLRCSSQSGHNTVSWYQQALGQGPQFIFQYYREEENGRGNFPPRFSGLQFPNYSSELNVNALELDDSALYLCASSLGQGAGTGELFFGEGSRLTVL.

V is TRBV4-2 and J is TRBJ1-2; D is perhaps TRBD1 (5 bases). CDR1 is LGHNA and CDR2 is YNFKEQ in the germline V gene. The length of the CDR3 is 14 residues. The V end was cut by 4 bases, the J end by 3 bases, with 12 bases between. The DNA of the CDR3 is TGTGCCAGCAGCCCGATACAGACAGACTATGGCTACACCTTC. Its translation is CASSPIQTDYGYTF.

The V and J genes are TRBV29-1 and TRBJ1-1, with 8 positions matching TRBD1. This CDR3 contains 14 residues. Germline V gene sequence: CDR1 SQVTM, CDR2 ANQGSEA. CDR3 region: CSIRGQGARTEAFF. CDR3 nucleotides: TGCAGTATCCGGGGGCAGGGGGCGCGGACTGAAGCTTTCTTT.

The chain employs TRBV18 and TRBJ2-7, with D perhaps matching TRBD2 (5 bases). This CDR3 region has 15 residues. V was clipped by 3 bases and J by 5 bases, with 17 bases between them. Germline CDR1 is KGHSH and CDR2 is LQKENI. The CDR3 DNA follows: TGTGCCAGCTCACCGGGGAAGGTCTCCGGGAACGAGCAGTACTTC. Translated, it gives CASSPGKVSGNEQYF.

For the CDR3, the DNA is TGTGCCAGCTCCCTCACGAGAGGGCGAGGCAATCAGCCCCAGCATTTT. Its translation is CASSLTRGRGNQPQHF. The V call is TRBV18, the J call TRBJ1-5, with D uncertain. The CDR3 is 16 residues long. V was pared by 6 bases and J by 2 bases, with 17 bases between. The germline gives CDR1 KGHSH, CDR2 LQKENI.

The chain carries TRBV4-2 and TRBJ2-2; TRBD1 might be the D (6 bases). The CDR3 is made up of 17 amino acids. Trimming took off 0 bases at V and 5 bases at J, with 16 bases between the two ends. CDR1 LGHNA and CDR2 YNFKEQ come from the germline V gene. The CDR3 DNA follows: TGTGCCAGCAGCCAAGATCCCTGGGGGCCTGGAACCGGGGAGCTGTTTTTT. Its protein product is CASSQDPWGPGTGELFF.

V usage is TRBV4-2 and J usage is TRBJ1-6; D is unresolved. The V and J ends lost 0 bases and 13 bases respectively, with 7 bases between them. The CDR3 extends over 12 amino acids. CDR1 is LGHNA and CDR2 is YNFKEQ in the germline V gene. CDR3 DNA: TGTGCCAGCAGCCAAGACGCGGCGCCCCTCCACTTT. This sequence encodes CASSQDAAPLHF.

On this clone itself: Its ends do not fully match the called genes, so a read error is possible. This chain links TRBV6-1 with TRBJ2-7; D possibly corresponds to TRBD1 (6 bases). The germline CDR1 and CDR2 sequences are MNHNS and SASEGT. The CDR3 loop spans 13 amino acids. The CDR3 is CASCEQGFYEQYF. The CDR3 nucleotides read TGTGCCAGCTGTGAACAGGGCTTCTACGAGCAGTACTTC.

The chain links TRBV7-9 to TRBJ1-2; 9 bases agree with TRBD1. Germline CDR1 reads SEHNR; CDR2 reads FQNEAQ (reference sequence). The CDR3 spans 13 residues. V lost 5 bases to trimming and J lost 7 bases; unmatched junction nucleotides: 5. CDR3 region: CASSPRTGVGYTF. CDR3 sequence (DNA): TGTGCCAGCAGCCCACGGACAGGGGTTGGCTACACCTTC.

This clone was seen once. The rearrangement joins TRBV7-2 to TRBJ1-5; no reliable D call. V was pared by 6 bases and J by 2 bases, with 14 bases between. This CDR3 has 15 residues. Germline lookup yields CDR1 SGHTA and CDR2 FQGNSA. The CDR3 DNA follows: TGTGCCAGCAGTCTCGTCGCGGATGGCAATCAGCCCCAGCATTTT. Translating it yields CASSLVADGNQPQHF.

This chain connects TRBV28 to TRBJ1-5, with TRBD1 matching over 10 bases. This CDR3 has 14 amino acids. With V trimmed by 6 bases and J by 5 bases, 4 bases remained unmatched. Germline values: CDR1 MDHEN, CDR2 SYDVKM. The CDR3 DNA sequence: TGTGCCAGCAGGGACAGGGGGTCGGATCAGCCCCAGCATTTT. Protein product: CASRDRGSDQPQHF.

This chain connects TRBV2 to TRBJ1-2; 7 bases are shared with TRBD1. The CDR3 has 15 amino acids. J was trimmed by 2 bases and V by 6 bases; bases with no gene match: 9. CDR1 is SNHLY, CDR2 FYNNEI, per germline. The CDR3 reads CASRKPGQKNYGYTF. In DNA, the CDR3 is TGTGCCAGCAGGAAACCGGGACAGAAGAACTATGGCTACACCTTC.

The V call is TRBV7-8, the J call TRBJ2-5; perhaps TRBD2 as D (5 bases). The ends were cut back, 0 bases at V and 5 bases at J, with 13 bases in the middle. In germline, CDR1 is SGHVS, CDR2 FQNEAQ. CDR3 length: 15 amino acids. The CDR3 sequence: CASSLALIPGETQYF. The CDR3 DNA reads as TGTGCCAGCAGCTTAGCGCTGATCCCGGGGGAGACCCAGTACTTC.

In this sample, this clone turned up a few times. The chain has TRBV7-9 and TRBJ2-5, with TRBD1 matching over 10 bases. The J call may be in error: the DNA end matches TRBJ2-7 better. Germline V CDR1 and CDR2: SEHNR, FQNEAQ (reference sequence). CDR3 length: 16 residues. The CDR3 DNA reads TGTGCCAGCAGCTTCCCAGACAGGGGGCTATCCTACGAGCAGTACTTC. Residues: CASSFPDRGLSYEQYF.

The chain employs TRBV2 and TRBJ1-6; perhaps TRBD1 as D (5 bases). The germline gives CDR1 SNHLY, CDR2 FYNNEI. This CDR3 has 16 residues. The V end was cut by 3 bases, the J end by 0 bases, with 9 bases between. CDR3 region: CASSERDGSYNSPLHF. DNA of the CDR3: TGTGCCAGCAGTGAGCGGGACGGCTCCTATAATTCACCCCTCCACTTT.

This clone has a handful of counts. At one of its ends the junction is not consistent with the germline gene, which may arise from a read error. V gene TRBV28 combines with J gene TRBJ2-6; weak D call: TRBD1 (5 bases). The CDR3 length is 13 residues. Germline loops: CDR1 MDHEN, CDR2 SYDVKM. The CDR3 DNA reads TGTGCCAGCAGTTTCCCTGGGGCCAGCGTCCTGACTTTC. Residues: CASSFPGASVLTF.

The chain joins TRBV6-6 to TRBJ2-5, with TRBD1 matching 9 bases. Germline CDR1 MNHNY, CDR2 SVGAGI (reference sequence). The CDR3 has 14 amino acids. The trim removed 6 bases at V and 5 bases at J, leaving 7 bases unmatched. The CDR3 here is CASRVTGGGETQYF. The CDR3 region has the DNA TGTGCCAGCAGGGTCACAGGGGGCGGGGAGACCCAGTACTTC.

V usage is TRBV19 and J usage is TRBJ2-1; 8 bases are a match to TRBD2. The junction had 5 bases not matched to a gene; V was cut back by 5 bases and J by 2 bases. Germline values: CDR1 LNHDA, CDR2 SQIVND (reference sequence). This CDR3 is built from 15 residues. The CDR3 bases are TGTGCCAGTAGTTTGAGCGGGGGCACCTACAATGAGCAGTTCTTC. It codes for CASSLSGGTYNEQFF.